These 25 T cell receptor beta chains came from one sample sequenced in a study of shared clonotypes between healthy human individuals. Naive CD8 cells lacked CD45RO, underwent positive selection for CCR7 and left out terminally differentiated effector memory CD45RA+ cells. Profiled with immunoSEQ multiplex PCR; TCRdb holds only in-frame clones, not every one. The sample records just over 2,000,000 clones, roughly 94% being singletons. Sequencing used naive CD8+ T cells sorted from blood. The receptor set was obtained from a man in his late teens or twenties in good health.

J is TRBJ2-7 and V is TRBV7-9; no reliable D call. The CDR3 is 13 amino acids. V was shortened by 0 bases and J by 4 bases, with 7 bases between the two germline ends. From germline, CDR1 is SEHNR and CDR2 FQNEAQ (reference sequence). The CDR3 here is CASSLAMGYEQYF. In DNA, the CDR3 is TGTGCCAGCAGCTTAGCGATGGGTTACGAGCAGTACTTC.

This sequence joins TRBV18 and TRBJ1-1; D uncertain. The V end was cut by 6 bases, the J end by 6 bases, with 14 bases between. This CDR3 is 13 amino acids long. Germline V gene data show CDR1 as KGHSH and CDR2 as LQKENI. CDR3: CASSSQHGAEAFF. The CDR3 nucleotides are TGTGCCAGCTCCTCACAGCATGGCGCTGAAGCTTTCTTT.

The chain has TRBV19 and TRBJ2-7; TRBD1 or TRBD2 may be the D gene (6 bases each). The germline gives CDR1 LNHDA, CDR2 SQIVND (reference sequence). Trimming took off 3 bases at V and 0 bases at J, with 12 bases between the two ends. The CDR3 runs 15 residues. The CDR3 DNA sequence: TGTGCCAGTAGTATTTACAGGGACTCCTCCTACGAGCAGTACTTC. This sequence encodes CASSIYRDSSYEQYF.

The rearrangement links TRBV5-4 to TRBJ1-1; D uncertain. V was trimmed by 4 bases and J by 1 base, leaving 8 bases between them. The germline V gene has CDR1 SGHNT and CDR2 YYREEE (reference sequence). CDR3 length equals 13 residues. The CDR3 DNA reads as TGTGCCAGCAGCGAGGACGGGAACACTGAAGCTTTCTTT. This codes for CASSEDGNTEAFF. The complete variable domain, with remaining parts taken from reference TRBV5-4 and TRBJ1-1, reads ETGVTQSPTHLIKTRGQQVTLRCSSQSGHNTVSWYQQALGQGPQFIFQYYREEENGRGNFPPRFSGLQFPNYSSELNVNALELDDSALYLCASSEDGNTEAFFGQGTRLTVV.

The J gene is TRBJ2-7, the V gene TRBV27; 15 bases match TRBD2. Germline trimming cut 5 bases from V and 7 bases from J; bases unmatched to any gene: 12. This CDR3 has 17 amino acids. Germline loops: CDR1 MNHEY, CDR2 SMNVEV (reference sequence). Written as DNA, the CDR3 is TGTGCCAGCAGTCCCGCACCGGGACTAGCGGGGGGTCGGGAGCAGTACTTC. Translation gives CASSPAPGLAGGREQYF.

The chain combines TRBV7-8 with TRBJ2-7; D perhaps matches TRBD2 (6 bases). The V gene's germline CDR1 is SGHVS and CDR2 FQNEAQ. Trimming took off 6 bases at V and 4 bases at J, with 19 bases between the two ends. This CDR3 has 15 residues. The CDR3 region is CASRLNPGASYEQYF. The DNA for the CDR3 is TGTGCCAGCAGACTGAATCCGGGAGCATCGTACGAGCAGTACTTC. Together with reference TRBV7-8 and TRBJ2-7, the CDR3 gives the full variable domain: GAGVSQSPRYKVAKRGQDVALRCDPISGHVSLFWYQQALGQGPEFLTYFQNEAQLDKSGLPSDRFFAERPEGSVSTLKIQRTQQEDSAVYLCASRLNPGASYEQYFGPGTRLTVT.

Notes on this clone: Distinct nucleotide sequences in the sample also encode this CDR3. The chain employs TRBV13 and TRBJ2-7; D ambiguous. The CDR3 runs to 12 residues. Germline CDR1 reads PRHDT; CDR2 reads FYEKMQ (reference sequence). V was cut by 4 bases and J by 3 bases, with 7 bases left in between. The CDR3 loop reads CASSSASYEQYF. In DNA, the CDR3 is TGTGCCAGCAGCTCCGCCAGCTACGAGCAGTACTTC.

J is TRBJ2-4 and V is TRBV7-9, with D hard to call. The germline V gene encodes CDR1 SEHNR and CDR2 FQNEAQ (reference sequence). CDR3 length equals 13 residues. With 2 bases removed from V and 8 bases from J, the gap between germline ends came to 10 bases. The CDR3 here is CASSLPGYDIQYF. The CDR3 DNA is TGTGCCAGCAGCTTACCCGGGTATGACATTCAGTACTTC.

The CDR3 DNA sequence: TGTGCCAGCAGTGGCTTGGGACAGGTCTACGAGCAGTACTTC. Protein: CASSGLGQVYEQYF. This sequence joins TRBV27 and TRBJ2-7, with 8 bases identical to TRBD1. The CDR3 is 14 amino acids. Germline V gives CDR1 MNHEY, CDR2 SMNVEV (reference sequence). The trim removed 5 bases at V and 3 bases at J, leaving 6 bases unmatched.

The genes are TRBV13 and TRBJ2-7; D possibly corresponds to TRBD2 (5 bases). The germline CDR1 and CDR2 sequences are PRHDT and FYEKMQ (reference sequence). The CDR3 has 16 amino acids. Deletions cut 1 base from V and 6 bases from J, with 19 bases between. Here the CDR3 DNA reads TGTGCCAGCAGCTTAGTATCAGGTGCCTTCGGGGTCGAGCAGTACTTC. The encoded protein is CASSLVSGAFGVEQYF.

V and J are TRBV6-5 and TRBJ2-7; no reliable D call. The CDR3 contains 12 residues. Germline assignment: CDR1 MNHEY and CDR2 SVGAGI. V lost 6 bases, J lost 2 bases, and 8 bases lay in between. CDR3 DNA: TGTGCCAGCAGAGGAACCACCTACGAGCAGTACTTC. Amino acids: CASRGTTYEQYF.

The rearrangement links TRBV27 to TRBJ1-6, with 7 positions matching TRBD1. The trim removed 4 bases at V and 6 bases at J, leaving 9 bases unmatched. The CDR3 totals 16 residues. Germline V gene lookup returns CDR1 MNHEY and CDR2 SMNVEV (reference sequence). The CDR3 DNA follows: TGTGCCAGCAGTTCCCTAGAGGGGGCCCTTAATTCACCCCTCCACTTT. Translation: CASSSLEGALNSPLHF.

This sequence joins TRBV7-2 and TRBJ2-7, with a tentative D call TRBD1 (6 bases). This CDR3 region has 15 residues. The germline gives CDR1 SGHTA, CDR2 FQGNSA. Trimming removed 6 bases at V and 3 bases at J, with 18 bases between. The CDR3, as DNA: TGTGCCAGCAGGCCTACGACAACAGGGATCTACGAGCAGTACTTC. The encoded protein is CASRPTTTGIYEQYF.

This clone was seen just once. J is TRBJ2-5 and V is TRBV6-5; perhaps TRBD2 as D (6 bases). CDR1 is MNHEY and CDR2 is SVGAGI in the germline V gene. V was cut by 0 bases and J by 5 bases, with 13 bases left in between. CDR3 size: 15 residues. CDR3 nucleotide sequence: TGTGCCAGCAGTTACTCCGAGTCGGGGGTTGAGACCCAGTACTTC. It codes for CASSYSESGVETQYF.

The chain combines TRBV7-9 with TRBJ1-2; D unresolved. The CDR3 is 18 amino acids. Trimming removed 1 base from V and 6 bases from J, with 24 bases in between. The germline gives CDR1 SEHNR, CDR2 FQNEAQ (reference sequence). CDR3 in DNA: TGTGCCAGCAGCTTAGTCGGCAAACCCCACGCGGTGACGGATGGCTACACCTTC. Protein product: CASSLVGKPHAVTDGYTF.

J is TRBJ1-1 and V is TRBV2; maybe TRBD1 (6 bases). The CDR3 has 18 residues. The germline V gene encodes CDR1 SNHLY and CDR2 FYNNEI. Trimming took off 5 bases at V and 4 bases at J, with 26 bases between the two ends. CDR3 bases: TGTGCCAGCAGTCTCCGGGTCTCGCGGGGGCCCCTGGTCACTGAAGCTTTCTTT. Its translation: CASSLRVSRGPLVTEAFF.

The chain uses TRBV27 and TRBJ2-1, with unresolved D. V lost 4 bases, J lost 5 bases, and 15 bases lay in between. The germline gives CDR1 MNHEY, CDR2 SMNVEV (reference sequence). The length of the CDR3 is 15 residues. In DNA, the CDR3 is TGTGCCAGCAGTTCCCTTCCTCCCACCCACAATGAGCAGTTCTTC. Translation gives CASSSLPPTHNEQFF.

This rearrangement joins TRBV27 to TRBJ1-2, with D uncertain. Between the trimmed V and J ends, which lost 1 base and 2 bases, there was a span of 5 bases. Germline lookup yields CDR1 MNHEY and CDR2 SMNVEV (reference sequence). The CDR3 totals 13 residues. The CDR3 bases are TGTGCCAGCAGTTTATTCCAGAACTATGGCTACACCTTC. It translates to CASSLFQNYGYTF.

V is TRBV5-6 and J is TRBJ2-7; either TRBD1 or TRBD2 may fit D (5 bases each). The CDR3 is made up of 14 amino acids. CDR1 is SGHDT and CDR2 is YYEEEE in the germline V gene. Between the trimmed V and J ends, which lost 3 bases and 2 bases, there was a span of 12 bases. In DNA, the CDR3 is TGTGCCAGCAGCTACGGGACGGATGCCTACGAGCAGTACTTC. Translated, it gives CASSYGTDAYEQYF.

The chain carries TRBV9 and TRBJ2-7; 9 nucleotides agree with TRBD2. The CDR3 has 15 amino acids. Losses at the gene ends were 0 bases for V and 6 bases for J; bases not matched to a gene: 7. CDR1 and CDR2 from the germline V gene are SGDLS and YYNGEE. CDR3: CASSVGASGDFEQYF. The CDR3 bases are TGTGCCAGCAGCGTAGGGGCTAGCGGGGATTTCGAGCAGTACTTC.

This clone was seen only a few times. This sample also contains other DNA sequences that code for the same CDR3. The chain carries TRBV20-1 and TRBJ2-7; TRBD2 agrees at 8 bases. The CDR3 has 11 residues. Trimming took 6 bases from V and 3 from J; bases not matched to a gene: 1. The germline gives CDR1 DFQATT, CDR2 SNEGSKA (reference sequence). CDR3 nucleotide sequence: TGCAGTGCCGGGGGGGGCTACGAGCAGTACTTC. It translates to CSAGGGYEQYF.

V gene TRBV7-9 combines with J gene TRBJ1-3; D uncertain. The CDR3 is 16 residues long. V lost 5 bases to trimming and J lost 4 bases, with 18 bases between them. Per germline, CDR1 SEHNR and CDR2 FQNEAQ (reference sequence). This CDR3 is CASSPSGIGRGNTIYF. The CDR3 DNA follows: TGTGCCAGCAGCCCCTCCGGGATCGGGCGGGGAAACACCATATATTTT.

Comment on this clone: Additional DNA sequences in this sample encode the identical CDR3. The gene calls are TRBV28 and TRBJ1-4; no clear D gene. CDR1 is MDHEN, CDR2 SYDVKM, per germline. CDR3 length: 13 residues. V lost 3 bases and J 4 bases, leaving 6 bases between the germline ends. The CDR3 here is CASSFRLNEKLFF. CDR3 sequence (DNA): TGTGCCAGCAGTTTTCGGCTTAATGAAAAACTGTTTTTT.

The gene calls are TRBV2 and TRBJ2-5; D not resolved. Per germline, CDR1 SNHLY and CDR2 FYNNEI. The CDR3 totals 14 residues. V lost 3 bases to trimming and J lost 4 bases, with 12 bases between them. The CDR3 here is CASSDDIGRETQYF. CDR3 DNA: TGTGCCAGCAGTGATGACATAGGACGAGAGACCCAGTACTTC.

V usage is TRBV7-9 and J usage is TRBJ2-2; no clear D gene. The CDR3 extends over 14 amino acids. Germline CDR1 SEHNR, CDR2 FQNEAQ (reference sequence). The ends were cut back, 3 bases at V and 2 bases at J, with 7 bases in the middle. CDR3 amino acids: CASSFSPNTGELFF. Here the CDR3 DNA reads TGTGCCAGCAGCTTCTCCCCTAACACCGGGGAGCTGTTTTTT.